Presented here are 9 T cell receptor beta chains from one specimen sequenced in a study of blood T cell repertoires in COVID-19. The method was immunoSEQ multiplex PCR; TCRdb's version includes in-frame clones alone and lacks a portion of them. The table records approximately 250,000 clones, around four fifths of them present only once. Sequenced: peripheral blood. These receptors were collected from an older woman with active or convalescent COVID-19.

This chain connects TRBV11-2 to TRBJ2-7; 8 nucleotides line up with TRBD1. The CDR3 length is 16 residues. Germline assignment: CDR1 SGHAT and CDR2 FQNNGV. V shed 5 bases, J shed 6 bases, and the junction held 15 bases outside the gene matches. CDR3 amino acids: CASSLHIGQGRAEQYF. CDR3 nucleotides: TGTGCCAGCAGCCTCCATATCGGACAGGGAAGGGCCGAGCAGTACTTC.

The chain combines TRBV6-5 with TRBJ2-7, with D possibly TRBD2 on 5 matching bases. In germline, CDR1 is MNHEY, CDR2 SVGAGI. CDR3 size: 16 residues. Trimming removed 4 bases from V and 0 bases from J, with 16 bases in between. The CDR3: CASSLGGGRGSYEQYV. The CDR3 nucleotides are TGTGCCAGCAGTTTAGGAGGTGGGAGAGGCTCCTACGAGCAGTACGTC.

V gene TRBV18 combines with J gene TRBJ2-2; D unclear. The CDR3 covers 15 residues. Trimming removed 0 bases at V and 7 bases at J, with 12 bases between. Germline loops: CDR1 KGHSH, CDR2 LQKENI. This CDR3 is CASSPPYSQVGELFF. The CDR3 nucleotides read TGTGCCAGCTCACCACCGTACTCCCAAGTCGGGGAGCTGTTTTTT.

This chain uses TRBV5-6 with TRBJ1-1, with 10 nucleotides matching TRBD1. The germline V gene encodes CDR1 SGHDT and CDR2 YYEEEE. The CDR3 runs to 16 residues. The trim removed 4 bases at V and 4 bases at J, leaving 10 bases unmatched. This chain's CDR3 is CASSPPGQGLFTEAFF. DNA of the CDR3: TGTGCCAGCAGCCCCCCGGGACAGGGGCTTTTCACTGAAGCTTTCTTT.

This sequence joins TRBV24-1 and TRBJ2-3; 7 positions match TRBD1. The V and J ends lost 3 bases and 2 bases, in that order; junction bases with no gene match: 10. The CDR3 is 17 residues long. Germline loops: CDR1 KGHDR, CDR2 SFDVKD. CDR3 coding DNA: TGTGCCACCAGTGATCCCTCTACAGGGGCCACCACAGATACGCAGTATTTT. Translation: CATSDPSTGATTDTQYF.

This clone appeared once. J is TRBJ1-4 and V is TRBV12-3 or TRBV12-4, with D unresolved. The V end was cut by 5 bases, the J end by 6 bases, with 7 bases between. The CDR3 has 12 amino acids. CDR3 nucleotide sequence: TGTGCCAGCAGTCAGGATGATGAAAAACTGTTTTTT. It codes for CASSQDDEKLFF.

The rearrangement links TRBV25-1 to TRBJ2-6; D uncertain. With 4 bases removed from V and 3 bases from J, the gap between germline ends came to 7 bases. This CDR3 has 14 amino acids. The germline CDR1 and CDR2 sequences are MGHDK and SYGVNS. The CDR3 coding sequence is TGTGCCAGCAGTGCCCACTTTGGGGCCAACGTCCTGACTTTC. It codes for CASSAHFGANVLTF.

This clone was seen a single time. V gene TRBV13 combines with J gene TRBJ2-1; no clear D gene. The CDR3 consists of 12 residues. Germline lookup yields CDR1 PRHDT and CDR2 FYEKMQ (reference sequence). Trimming removed 4 bases from V and 8 bases from J, with 9 bases in between. The CDR3: CASSSSGYEQFF. In DNA, the CDR3 is TGTGCCAGCAGCTCCTCCGGGTATGAGCAGTTCTTC. The whole variable domain, filled in from reference TRBV13 and TRBJ2-1, reads AAGVIQSPRHLIKEKRETATLKCYPIPRHDTVYWYQQGPGQDPQFLISFYEKMQSDKGSIPDRFSAQQFSDYHSELNMSSLELGDSALYFCASSSSGYEQFFGPGTRLTVL.

V and J are TRBV19 and TRBJ2-3; perhaps TRBD2 as D (6 bases). The CDR3 contains 15 residues. Germline V lookup: CDR1 LNHDA, CDR2 SQIVND (reference sequence). Trimming pared 2 bases from V and 1 base from J, leaving 10 bases between. In DNA form, the CDR3 reads TGTGCCAGTAGTATACCGACTAGGGGCACAGATACGCAGTATTTT. Protein sequence: CASSIPTRGTDTQYF.